One sample yielded the 32 T cell receptor beta chains listed below, sequenced in a study of T-cell reconstitution after alpha-beta-depleted transplantation in children. Unique molecular identifiers were incorporated when the TCRbeta library was constructed. One entry per CDR3 protein results from TCRdb running MiXCR on the PCR reads. This sample has about 490,000 distinct CDR3 sequences, with under 12% found just once. Sequenced material: PBMCs, taken before TCRalphabeta/CD19-depleted stem cell transplant. These receptors were collected from a child aged 2 to 15 with inherited bone marrow failure, due to receive a stem cell transplant.

The chain links TRBV4-3 to TRBJ2-2; 7 nucleotides agree with TRBD2. After removal of 0 bases from V and 7 bases from J, the junction contained 11 bases not matched to a gene. Germline V gene sequence: CDR1 LGHNA, CDR2 YSLEER. There are 17 residues in the CDR3. The CDR3 sequence: CASSQDTAGEAIGELFF. CDR3 DNA: TGCGCCAGCAGCCAAGATACGGCGGGAGAAGCTATCGGGGAGCTGTTTTTT.

This chain joins TRBV15 and TRBJ2-7, with 7 nucleotides matching TRBD1. Trimming at V came to 2 bases and at J to 2 bases, leaving 6 bases not matched to a gene. The V gene's germline CDR1 is LNHNV and CDR2 YYDKDF (reference sequence). The CDR3 contains 15 residues. For the CDR3, the DNA is TGTGCCACCAGCAGACCTAGGGACAGCACCTACGAGCAGTACTTC. Its translation is CATSRPRDSTYEQYF. The whole variable domain, filled in from reference TRBV15 and TRBJ2-7, reads DAMVIQNPRYQVTQFGKPVTLSCSQTLNHNVMYWYQQKSSQAPKLLFHYYDKDFNNEADTPDNFQSRRPNTSFCFLDIRSPGLGDTAMYLCATSRPRDSTYEQYFGPGTRLTVT.

This clonotype was counted ten times or more. The gene calls are TRBV29-1 and TRBJ2-7; a possible D gene is TRBD1 (6 bases). Germline V CDR1 and CDR2: SQVTM, ANQGSEA. The CDR3 totals 13 residues. CDR3 nucleotides: TGCAGTGCTACCGGGACACTAAACTACGAGCAGTACTTC. As protein: CSATGTLNYEQYF.

This clonotype was counted between two and nine times. The chain uses TRBV29-1 and TRBJ1-2; 9 nucleotides align to TRBD1. CDR3 length equals 12 residues. Germline CDR1 and CDR2: SQVTM and ANQGSEA. V lost 6 bases to trimming and J lost 8 bases; unmatched junction nucleotides: 7. CDR3: CSVRTGVVGYTF. The CDR3 DNA is TGCAGCGTCAGGACAGGGGTGGTGGGCTACACCTTC.

The V call is TRBV5-4, the J call TRBJ2-2; no definite D call. The V gene's germline CDR1 is SGHNT and CDR2 YYREEE (reference sequence). The CDR3 sequence is 13 residues long. Trimming removed 2 bases at V and 3 bases at J, with 5 bases between. CDR3 DNA: TGTGCCAGCAGCTTAGAAGACACCGGGGAGCTGTTTTTT. It specifies CASSLEDTGELFF.

This clonotype was counted at least ten times. The rearrangement joins TRBV7-9 to TRBJ2-5; D not certain. V dropped 1 base and J dropped 7 bases, with 10 bases sitting between them. Germline lookup yields CDR1 SEHNR and CDR2 FQNEAQ (reference sequence). The CDR3 is 13 residues long. Written as DNA, the CDR3 is TGTGCCAGCAGCTTAGTTCAGTCGGGGACCCAGTACTTC. It specifies CASSLVQSGTQYF.

This clonotype was seen ten or more times. The CDR3 protein is CASTSGAEHSPLHF. CDR3 DNA: TGTGCCAGCACTTCGGGGGCGGAACATTCACCCCTCCACTTT. J is TRBJ1-6 and V is TRBV7-9, with a weak D call TRBD1 (6 bases). V gave up 7 bases and J gave up 8 bases, with 15 bases separating them. Germline values: CDR1 SEHNR, CDR2 FQNEAQ (reference sequence). This CDR3 has 14 residues.

The chain has TRBV9 and TRBJ2-1; no clear D gene. CDR1 and CDR2 from the germline V gene are SGDLS and YYNGEE. The CDR3 is made up of 15 amino acids. V dropped 3 bases and J dropped 0 bases, with 10 bases sitting between them. This CDR3 reads CASSARVNSYNEQFF. CDR3 nucleotide sequence: TGTGCCAGCAGCGCCCGCGTAAACTCCTACAATGAGCAGTTCTTC.

This clonotype was seen at least ten times. V gene TRBV7-9 combines with J gene TRBJ2-7; D is undetermined. The CDR3 is 15 residues long. From germline, CDR1 is SEHNR and CDR2 FQNEAQ (reference sequence). Trimming took off 1 base at V and 1 base at J, with 11 bases between the two ends. The CDR3 nucleotides are TGTGCCAGCAGCTTAGGCGTGGGCAAGTCCTACGAGCAGTACTTC. This gives the protein CASSLGVGKSYEQYF.

The chain links TRBV7-8 to TRBJ1-1; perhaps TRBD1 as D (5 bases). Per the germline V gene, CDR1 is SGHVS and CDR2 is FQNEAQ. CDR3 length: 12 amino acids. Trimming took off 5 bases at V and 9 bases at J, with 13 bases between the two ends. CDR3 region: CASSHQGGKAFF. The CDR3 DNA sequence: TGTGCCAGCAGCCACCAGGGTGGTAAAGCTTTCTTT.

This clonotype came up many times. The chain joins TRBV29-1 to TRBJ2-3; D is uncertain. Germline CDR1 SQVTM, CDR2 ANQGSEA. The CDR3 is 14 residues long. Trimming took off 4 bases at V and 2 bases at J, with 13 bases between the two ends. The CDR3 DNA sequence: TGCAGCGTTGTTGGGCTAGAAACCACAGATACGCAGTATTTT. It specifies CSVVGLETTDTQYF.

In its sample, this clonotype was seen many times. Written as DNA, the CDR3 is TGCAGTGCTAGAGATTGGGACAGGGCTCCCACAGATACGCAGTATTTT. Translation: CSARDWDRAPTDTQYF. The V gene is TRBV20-1, the J gene TRBJ2-3; TRBD1 aligns across 9 bases. V gave up 0 bases and J gave up 2 bases; unmatched junction bases: 6. The length of the CDR3 is 16 residues. Germline CDR1 and CDR2: DFQATT and SNEGSKA (reference sequence).

This clonotype has at least ten counts. The chain employs TRBV15 and TRBJ1-2; unclear D gene. Germline-derived CDR1 and CDR2 are LNHNV and YYDKDF (reference sequence). The CDR3 runs to 15 residues. Trimming left V 1 base short and J 3 bases short, with 12 bases between. CDR3 DNA: TGTGCCACCAGCAGAGTGGTTGCCGATTACTATGGCTACACCTTC. Amino acid sequence: CATSRVVADYYGYTF.

This clonotype was observed a few times. CDR3 sequence: CATSRASGRITYNEQFF. The CDR3 coding sequence is TGTGCCACCAGTCGGGCTAGCGGGAGGATCACCTACAATGAGCAGTTCTTC. The chain couples TRBV24-1 to TRBJ2-1; 11 positions match TRBD2. Germline values: CDR1 KGHDR, CDR2 SFDVKD. V shed 6 bases, J shed 2 bases, and the junction held 8 bases outside the gene matches. This CDR3 spans 17 amino acids.

In its sample, this clonotype was seen a few times. This chain uses TRBV4-2 with TRBJ2-1; no definite D call. CDR3 length equals 14 residues. The germline V and J ends were trimmed by 0 bases and 4 bases, with 7 bases remaining between them. Germline assignment: CDR1 LGHNA and CDR2 YNFKEQ. As DNA, the CDR3 is TGTGCCAGCAGCCAAGAAACACAATACAATGAGCAGTTCTTC. Residues: CASSQETQYNEQFF.

This clonotype was seen ten or more times. The chain is built from TRBV5-1 and TRBJ2-7; 10 positions match TRBD2. The CDR3 runs 15 residues. After removal of 3 bases from V and 7 bases from J, the junction contained 10 bases not matched to a gene. CDR1 is SGHRS and CDR2 is YFSETQ in the germline V gene. For the CDR3, the DNA is TGCGCCAGCAGCTCCGGGACTAGCGCCGAAAGGGAGCAGTACTTC. Translating it yields CASSSGTSAEREQYF.

The table lists this clonotype with many counts. This chain connects TRBV7-2 to TRBJ2-7; D not certain. V lost 2 bases and J 0 bases, leaving 17 bases between the germline ends. CDR1 SGHTA and CDR2 FQGNSA come from the germline V gene. The CDR3 consists of 17 residues. In nucleotides, the CDR3 is TGTGCCAGCAGCTTAACCTTCCCTGGCAGCCTCTCCTACGAGCAGTACTTC. The encoded protein is CASSLTFPGSLSYEQYF.

Note on this clonotype: Just one base apart from a much larger clone, this may be a read error. The V gene is TRBV28, the J gene TRBJ1-1; D remains unclear. CDR1 and CDR2 (germline): MDHEN, SYDVKM. This CDR3 is built from 15 residues. V gave up 3 bases and J gave up 1 base, with 12 bases separating them. CDR3 DNA: TGTGCCAGCAGTTTGAAAGTATGGGAGAACACTGAAGCTTTCTTT. It translates to CASSLKVWENTEAFF.

Many counts were recorded for this clonotype. This sequence joins TRBV28 and TRBJ2-2, with unresolved D. The CDR3 loop spans 13 amino acids. V was clipped by 3 bases and J by 7 bases, with 9 bases between them. Germline CDR1 is MDHEN and CDR2 is SYDVKM. The CDR3 DNA reads as TGTGCCAGCAGTTTTCGGGTTGACGGGGAGCTGTTTTTT. Its protein is CASSFRVDGELFF.

In this sample, this clonotype turned up many times. This rearrangement joins TRBV24-1 to TRBJ2-2; either TRBD1 or TRBD2 may fit D (5 bases each). This CDR3 has 17 amino acids. CDR1 KGHDR and CDR2 SFDVKD come from the germline V gene. Trimming took 1 base from V and 0 from J, leaving 11 bases between them. The CDR3 loop reads CATSDFEGSTNTGELFF. CDR3 nucleotide sequence: TGTGCCACCAGTGATTTTGAGGGGAGCACGAACACCGGGGAGCTGTTTTTT.

The chain joins TRBV12-3 or TRBV12-4 to TRBJ2-2, with D uncertain. Trimming shortened V by 5 bases and J by 6 bases, and 16 bases separated the two germline ends. The CDR3 runs to 15 residues. CDR3 coding DNA: TGTGCCAGCAGTACCCGCTCCCTAGTGTCCGGGGAGCTGTTTTTT. Encoded protein: CASSTRSLVSGELFF.

Only a few counts were recorded for this clonotype. The J gene is TRBJ2-7, the V gene TRBV19, with TRBD2 matching over 8 bases. Germline V gene data show CDR1 as LNHDA and CDR2 as SQIVND (reference sequence). The V segment lost 5 bases and the J segment 5 bases; nucleotides outside the gene matches: 11. The CDR3 consists of 15 residues. In nucleotides, the CDR3 is TGTGCCAGTAGTGCTTCCTCTAGCGGGTTCAACGAGCAGTACTTC. This translates into CASSASSSGFNEQYF.

The sample holds many counts of this clonotype. This chain uses TRBV6-2 or TRBV6-3 with TRBJ2-7, with D uncertain. CDR1 and CDR2 (germline): MNHEY, SVGEGT. Trimming left V 3 bases short and J 6 bases short, with 18 bases between. There are 15 residues in the CDR3. Written as DNA, the CDR3 is TGTGCCAGCAGTTATCCCGACATGGTTTTGGTCGAGCAGTACTTC. It yields the protein CASSYPDMVLVEQYF.

This clonotype came up a few times. The genes are TRBV29-1 and TRBJ2-1; D uncertain. This CDR3 is 12 amino acids long. V was shortened by 3 bases and J by 4 bases, with 7 bases between the two germline ends. The germline gives CDR1 SQVTM, CDR2 ANQGSEA. CDR3 in amino acids: CSVDTVYNEQFF. Written as DNA, the CDR3 is TGCAGCGTTGACACTGTATACAATGAGCAGTTCTTC.

This clonotype has only a few counts. This rearrangement joins TRBV18 to TRBJ2-2; the match to TRBD1 covers 7 bases. Germline values: CDR1 KGHSH, CDR2 LQKENI. Trimming removed 4 bases from V and 0 bases from J; junction bases left unmatched: 8. This CDR3 has 17 amino acids. CDR3 protein: CASSRTPGQTNTGELFF. CDR3 in DNA: TGTGCCAGCTCACGTACCCCGGGACAGACGAACACCGGGGAGCTGTTTTTT.

The table lists this clonotype with many counts. The V and J genes are TRBV6-1 and TRBJ2-1, with 11 bases fitting TRBD2. Germline V gene lookup returns CDR1 MNHNS and CDR2 SASEGT. The ends lost 6 bases at V and 5 bases at J; junction bases unmatched: 9. The CDR3 covers 16 residues. The CDR3 coding sequence is TGTGCCAGCAGGACCCCCGGACTAGCGGGCAACAATGAGCAGTTCTTC. Translated: CASRTPGLAGNNEQFF.

This clonotype was counted at least ten times. The genes are TRBV20-1 and TRBJ1-2; 7 nucleotides line up with TRBD1. This CDR3 region has 15 residues. V was clipped by 6 bases and J by 1 base; unmatched bases: 11. Germline lookup yields CDR1 DFQATT and CDR2 SNEGSKA (reference sequence). The CDR3 region has the DNA TGCAGTGCCGACCCCACAGGGGAGGTTAACTATGGCTACACCTTC. This sequence encodes CSADPTGEVNYGYTF.

The V and J genes are TRBV27 and TRBJ2-1; 10 nucleotides match TRBD2. Germline V gives CDR1 MNHEY, CDR2 SMNVEV (reference sequence). V shed 5 bases, J shed 9 bases, and the junction held 13 bases outside the gene matches. The CDR3 has 16 amino acids. CDR3 in amino acids: CASSPNAVAGGSEQFF. The CDR3 nucleotides read TGTGCCAGCAGTCCAAATGCGGTAGCGGGGGGTAGTGAGCAGTTCTTC.

In its sample, this clonotype was seen many times. The chain joins TRBV6-5 to TRBJ1-1, with D tentatively TRBD1 (5 bases). The V end lost 3 bases, the J end lost 1 base, and 9 bases lay between the germline ends. Germline CDR1 is MNHEY and CDR2 is SVGAGI. This CDR3 has 14 amino acids. CDR3 region: CASSYEGKNTEAFF. In nucleotides, the CDR3 is TGTGCCAGCAGTTATGAGGGGAAGAACACTGAAGCTTTCTTT.

This clonotype was detected a few times. The chain is built from TRBV6-1 and TRBJ1-2, with 10 bases matching TRBD1. The CDR3 is 13 residues long. Germline V lookup: CDR1 MNHNS, CDR2 SASEGT. Germline trimming cut 10 bases from V and 7 bases from J; bases unmatched to any gene: 9. CDR3 region: CATQKDRGFGYTF. CDR3 DNA: TGTGCCACACAGAAGGACAGGGGGTTTGGCTACACCTTC.

This clonotype was counted many times. V is TRBV5-1 and J is TRBJ2-5; 8 nucleotides match TRBD1. The CDR3 length is 13 residues. Germline V gene data show CDR1 as SGHRS and CDR2 as YFSETQ. With V trimmed by 4 bases and J by 7 bases, 6 bases remained unmatched. CDR3 sequence: CASSPGQGTTQYF. The CDR3 nucleotides are TGCGCCAGCAGCCCAGGACAGGGTACGACCCAGTACTTC.

This clonotype was found many times. V and J are TRBV4-3 and TRBJ2-2, with D hard to call. From germline, CDR1 is LGHNA and CDR2 YSLEER. The CDR3 runs 13 residues. Deletions cut 0 bases from V and 7 bases from J, with 6 bases between. The chain's CDR3 is CASSQDKDGELFF. The CDR3 DNA reads as TGCGCCAGCAGCCAAGATAAGGACGGGGAGCTGTTTTTT.